One and the same sample provided the 26 T cell receptor beta chains below, sequenced in a study of T cells after yellow fever vaccination. TCRdb passed the 5' RACE reads through MiXCR, listing each CDR3 protein once. The table shows under 150,000 distinct CDR3 sequences, with 6.5% to 8.5% occurring only once. Specimen: CD4+ T cells sorted from PBMCs, collected 5 days after the yellow fever booster vaccination. These receptors were collected from a man aged 25-40 years who received the YFV17D yellow fever vaccine.

This clonotype was found many times. The chain couples TRBV5-1 to TRBJ2-4; TRBD1 aligns across 10 bases. The germline CDR1 and CDR2 sequences are SGHRS and YFSETQ. This CDR3 has 16 amino acids. Losses at the gene ends were 4 bases for V and 6 bases for J; bases not matched to a gene: 10. Here the CDR3 reads CASSLPGGTGVNIQYF. The CDR3 DNA reads TGCGCCAGCAGCCTACCAGGCGGGACAGGGGTAAACATTCAGTACTTC.

This clonotype was observed many times. The CDR3 coding sequence is TGTGCCAGTACGTTTCGCCCCGGGAGGACCGGGGAGCTGTTTTTT. It is translated as CASTFRPGRTGELFF. This chain links TRBV6-1 with TRBJ2-2; TRBD2 aligns across 7 bases. V gave up 9 bases and J gave up 5 bases; unmatched junction bases: 12. CDR1 and CDR2 (germline): MNHNS, SASEGT. The CDR3 spans 15 residues.

This clonotype was detected ten times or more. V usage is TRBV12-3 or TRBV12-4 and J usage is TRBJ2-7; D not resolved. The CDR3 is 13 residues long. Trimming removed 6 bases from V and 5 bases from J, with 14 bases in between. CDR3 amino acids: CASRDQRGHEQYF. The CDR3 coding sequence is TGTGCCAGCAGGGACCAGCGAGGCCACGAGCAGTACTTC.

This clonotype was picked up many times. The chain recombines TRBV5-1 with TRBJ2-5, with D possibly being TRBD1 or TRBD2 (5 bases each). V lost 3 bases to trimming and J lost 5 bases, with 14 bases between them. The CDR3 consists of 14 residues. Germline assignment: CDR1 SGHRS and CDR2 YFSETQ. The CDR3 DNA sequence: TGCGCCAGCAGCTCACCAGGGAGTCGGGAGACCCAGTACTTC. This codes for CASSSPGSRETQYF.

This clonotype has just a few counts. The J gene is TRBJ2-5, the V gene TRBV5-4, with 7 positions matching TRBD2. Germline CDR1 reads SGHNT; CDR2 reads YYREEE (reference sequence). The length of the CDR3 is 17 residues. J lost 5 bases, V lost 0 bases, and 13 bases had no gene match. The CDR3 coding sequence is TGTGCCAGCAGCTTGGTAGGCCTAGCGGCAGGAAAGGAGACCCAGTACTTC. This codes for CASSLVGLAAGKETQYF.

Worth noting for this clonotype: This may arise from a read error, as a much more abundant clone is one base away. This rearrangement joins TRBV29-1 to TRBJ2-5; D possibly matches TRBD1 or TRBD2 (5 bases each). Trimming cost V 3 bases and J 5 bases, with 10 bases left between them. Germline V gene lookup returns CDR1 SQVTM and CDR2 ANQGSEA. The CDR3 totals 12 residues. For the CDR3, the DNA is TGCAGCGTTGATCTGGGGGATGAGACCCAGTACTTC. Its protein is CSVDLGDETQYF.

This clonotype was seen ten or more times. This sequence joins TRBV20-1 and TRBJ2-7; D is unresolved. The CDR3 runs 12 residues. The germline gives CDR1 DFQATT, CDR2 SNEGSKA (reference sequence). Trimming removed 1 base from V and 3 bases from J, with 7 bases in between. The CDR3 bases are TGCAGTGCTAGAGGTTCCATCTACGAGCAGTACTTC. Translation: CSARGSIYEQYF.

This clonotype was picked up many times. V and J are TRBV20-1 and TRBJ2-7; 12 positions agree with TRBD2. V trimming: 5 bases; J trimming: 1 base; junction bases outside the gene matches: 9. CDR3 length: 16 amino acids. Germline V gives CDR1 DFQATT, CDR2 SNEGSKA (reference sequence). CDR3 in DNA: TGCAGTGCTTCCCGATCGACTAGCGGGAGTTCCTACGAGCAGTACTTC. As protein: CSASRSTSGSSYEQYF.

This clonotype was counted at least ten times. The J gene is TRBJ1-2, the V gene TRBV6-1; 7 bases are a match to TRBD1. J was trimmed by 4 bases and V by 8 bases; bases with no gene match: 13. The CDR3 extends over 15 amino acids. Germline CDR1 is MNHNS and CDR2 is SASEGT. The chain's CDR3 is CASGGSNRGRYGYTF. The CDR3 DNA reads TGTGCCAGCGGGGGGAGTAACAGGGGACGCTATGGCTACACCTTC.

In this sample, this clonotype turned up many times. V gene TRBV20-1 combines with J gene TRBJ2-4; maybe TRBD2 (6 bases). The CDR3 has 15 amino acids. Deletions cut 3 bases from V and 0 bases from J, with 12 bases between. CDR1 DFQATT and CDR2 SNEGSKA come from the germline V gene (reference sequence). The CDR3 loop reads CSASFPAGAKNIQYF. CDR3 in DNA: TGCAGTGCTAGTTTCCCAGCGGGAGCCAAAAACATTCAGTACTTC.

The rearrangement joins TRBV7-2 to TRBJ1-2; a possible D gene is TRBD1 (5 bases). Trimming stripped 1 base from V and 4 bases from J, with 10 bases between. The CDR3 extends over 14 amino acids. Germline CDR1 is SGHTA and CDR2 is FQGNSA. The CDR3 region has the DNA TGTGCCAGCAGCTTAGAGGGGACGACCTATGGCTACACCTTC. Translated, it gives CASSLEGTTYGYTF.

The V and J genes are TRBV7-2 and TRBJ1-5, with D perhaps matching TRBD1 (5 bases). V was cut by 1 base and J by 6 bases, with 13 bases left in between. Germline loops: CDR1 SGHTA, CDR2 FQGNSA. The CDR3 contains 15 residues. CDR3 amino acids: CASSLVSGTSQPQHF. The CDR3 nucleotides read TGTGCCAGCAGCTTAGTTTCCGGGACTAGTCAGCCCCAGCATTTT.

This clonotype was observed many times. V and J are TRBV11-2 and TRBJ2-4; D uncertain. Germline V gene data show CDR1 as SGHAT and CDR2 as FQNNGV. V lost 0 bases and J 2 bases, leaving 8 bases between the germline ends. This CDR3 has 15 amino acids. The CDR3 DNA reads as TGTGCCAGCAGCTTAGATTGGGCATCCAAAAACATTCAGTACTTC. Translating gives CASSLDWASKNIQYF.

The sample holds a few counts of this clonotype. V gene TRBV20-1 combines with J gene TRBJ2-1; 8 bases are shared with TRBD2. The CDR3 runs to 15 residues. J lost 2 bases, V lost 2 bases, and 5 bases had no gene match. Germline loops: CDR1 DFQATT, CDR2 SNEGSKA (reference sequence). CDR3 in DNA: TGCAGTGCTAGACCGGGACTAGAAACCTACAATGAGCAGTTCTTC. Its translation is CSARPGLETYNEQFF.

This clonotype came up many times. The CDR3 is CASSAPLAGGQSYNEQFF. As DNA, the CDR3 is TGCGCCAGCAGCGCACCACTAGCGGGAGGGCAGTCCTACAATGAGCAGTTCTTC. The chain joins TRBV5-1 to TRBJ2-1, with TRBD2 matching 13 bases. The CDR3 runs 18 residues. CDR1 and CDR2 (germline): SGHRS, YFSETQ. V was clipped by 4 bases and J by 1 base; unmatched bases: 8.

This clonotype showed up many times. This chain uses TRBV27 with TRBJ1-3, with D perhaps matching TRBD1 (6 bases). The V end lost 2 bases, the J end lost 0 bases, and 11 bases lay between the germline ends. Looked up from germline, CDR1 is MNHEY and CDR2 is SMNVEV (reference sequence). This CDR3 has 16 residues. This CDR3 reads CASSLRGGSSGNTIYF. CDR3 bases: TGTGCCAGCAGTTTAAGGGGGGGCAGCTCTGGAAACACCATATATTTT.

The chain couples TRBV4-2 to TRBJ2-7; no clear D. This CDR3 region has 14 residues. CDR1 LGHNA and CDR2 YNFKEQ come from the germline V gene. The V gene lost 0 bases and the J gene lost 5 bases, with 11 bases spanning the gap. CDR3 residues: CASSQEGVRDEQYF. In nucleotides, the CDR3 is TGTGCCAGCAGCCAAGAAGGTGTTAGGGACGAGCAGTACTTC.

This clonotype was picked up many times. V is TRBV7-3 and J is TRBJ2-6, with a weak D call TRBD2 (5 bases). CDR1 is SGHTA and CDR2 is FQGTGA in the germline V gene. V was pared by 4 bases and J by 0 bases, with 10 bases between. The length of the CDR3 is 16 residues. CDR3 protein: CASSSVGVSGANVLTF. The CDR3 DNA is TGTGCCAGCAGCTCCGTCGGGGTCTCTGGGGCCAACGTCCTGACTTTC.

This clonotype showed up just a few times. The V and J genes are TRBV9 and TRBJ2-2, with 9 bases identical to TRBD1. Trimming took 4 bases from V and 4 from J; bases not matched to a gene: 5. CDR1 and CDR2 from the germline V gene are SGDLS and YYNGEE. There are 15 residues in the CDR3. CDR3 in DNA: TGTGCCAGCAGCTATACAGGGGGCAGCACCGGGGAGCTGTTTTTT. Translating gives CASSYTGGSTGELFF.

The rearrangement joins TRBV19 to TRBJ2-2; D remains ambiguous. V lost 0 bases to trimming and J lost 4 bases, with 9 bases between them. Germline CDR1 LNHDA, CDR2 SQIVND (reference sequence). The CDR3 has 15 amino acids. The CDR3 loop reads CASSIDRAGTGELFF. The CDR3 DNA follows: TGTGCCAGTAGTATAGATCGGGCTGGCACCGGGGAGCTGTTTTTT.

This clonotype was recorded many times. The chain recombines TRBV10-3 with TRBJ2-7; tentative D call: TRBD1 (6 bases). The CDR3 contains 12 residues. Germline V CDR1 and CDR2: ENHRY, SYGVKD. V lost 8 bases to trimming and J lost 3 bases, with 11 bases between them. CDR3 loop: CAIGGSYYEQYF. The CDR3 coding sequence is TGTGCCATCGGGGGCTCTTACTACGAGCAGTACTTC.

At least ten counts were recorded for this clonotype. This chain links TRBV20-1 with TRBJ1-3, with TRBD1 matching over 7 bases. Looked up from germline, CDR1 is DFQATT and CDR2 is SNEGSKA (reference sequence). The V segment lost 0 bases and the J segment 4 bases; nucleotides outside the gene matches: 18. The CDR3 covers 19 residues. CDR3 residues: CSARDLRTGLVLRGNTIYF. CDR3 sequence (DNA): TGCAGTGCTAGAGATCTGCGGACAGGTCTTGTACTCAGGGGAAACACCATATATTTT.

This clonotype showed up just once. A much larger clone is a single base away; this may be a read error. This sequence joins TRBV6-2 or TRBV6-3 and TRBJ2-2; D is unclear. CDR3 length: 10 residues. Germline loops: CDR1 MNHEY, CDR2 SVGEGT. CDR3 sequence reads: CASCYGELFF. In DNA, the CDR3 is TGTGCCAGCTGTTACGGGGAGCTGTTTTTT.

This clonotype occurred many times. This sequence joins TRBV5-1 and TRBJ2-1, with 9 bases that match TRBD1. The germline gives CDR1 SGHRS, CDR2 YFSETQ. The CDR3 loop spans 20 amino acids. V lost 1 base to trimming and J lost 3 bases; unmatched junction nucleotides: 17. CDR3 amino acids: CASSLKEGGQGPLLYNEQFF. DNA of the CDR3: TGCGCCAGCAGCTTGAAGGAAGGGGGACAGGGACCTTTACTCTACAATGAGCAGTTCTTC.

This chain connects TRBV18 to TRBJ2-1; possibly TRBD1 or TRBD2 for D (5 bases each). Between the trimmed V and J ends, which lost 8 bases and 0 bases, there was a span of 8 bases. Germline V gene sequence: CDR1 KGHSH, CDR2 LQKENI. There are 13 residues in the CDR3. The CDR3 here is CASGGSSYNEQFF. The CDR3 DNA sequence: TGTGCCAGCGGGGGAAGCTCCTACAATGAGCAGTTCTTC.

In its sample, this clonotype was seen a few times. The J gene is TRBJ2-5, the V gene TRBV5-4; D not resolved. With 0 bases removed from V and 2 bases from J, the gap between germline ends came to 11 bases. The CDR3 has 15 residues. Germline V gives CDR1 SGHNT, CDR2 YYREEE (reference sequence). CDR3: CASSLVSGNQETQYF. DNA of the CDR3: TGTGCCAGCAGCTTGGTCAGTGGCAATCAAGAGACCCAGTACTTC.